This TCR beta chain was sequenced for a study of blood T cells in healthy people across ages. The ends were cut back, 7 bases at V and 4 bases at J, with 20 bases in the middle. The CDR3 runs to 14 residues. CDR1 and CDR2 (germline): DFQATT, SNEGSKA (reference sequence). Overall study results and limits: In these data, TCR beta diversity tracked strongly with naive T cell percentage. CMV infection status of these donors was not known.

As to this clonotype: What it recognizes is unknown.

A second PCR of 7 to 11 cycles used a sample-barcoded 5' primer and a J-beta primer mix. Each sample yielded at least 3 million CDR3-containing paired-end reads. Using its own MiXCR run on the 5' RACE reads, TCRdb lists one record per CDR3 protein. Among 1.5 million to 2 million distinct CDR3 sequences listed, about 30% were seen once. Material for sequencing was blood. This sequence originates from a woman aged 25 to 39 in good health. The chain combines TRBV20-1 with TRBJ2-7, with unresolved D. The CDR3 DNA reads TGCAGTGTTGTCCGACCTGCAGGCAGGTACGAGCAGTACTTC. This translates into CSVVRPAGRYEQYF.